Given below is one T cell receptor beta chain in context. As yet, its antigen is unknown. This record comes from a study of cytomegalovirus exposure and HLA in healthy donors. General study points: Rare TCR sequences dominated, though some public TCRs recurred in many donors. Earlier findings revealed that most TCR beta V segments proved productive either about 87% or about 30% of the time.

Germline loops: CDR1 SEHNR, CDR2 FQNEAQ (reference sequence). The CDR3 runs to 15 residues. The ends lost 5 bases at V and 2 bases at J; junction bases unmatched: 5. The PCR had 60 Vbeta and 13 Jbeta primers. Under the authors' procedure: Roughly 11 million shared chains were among around 80 million unique TCR beta chains counted in a later analysis. Repertoires were generated with immunoSEQ multiplex PCR, while TCRdb's copy carries only in-frame clones and drops some. V, J and clone size are those of that table, while D and trimming were read from the DNA. Altogether approximately 190,000 clones are present, over 75% being singletons, with the ten largest covering 6.3%.

Sequenced input: PBMCs. V usage is TRBV7-9 and J usage is TRBJ1-2, with 10 bases matching TRBD1. The receptor comes from a man aged 35-49 years in good health and CMV-seropositive. The CDR3 nucleotides are TGTGCCAGCAGCCCGTGGGACAGGGGAAACTATGGCTACACCTTC. It codes for CASSPWDRGNYGYTF.